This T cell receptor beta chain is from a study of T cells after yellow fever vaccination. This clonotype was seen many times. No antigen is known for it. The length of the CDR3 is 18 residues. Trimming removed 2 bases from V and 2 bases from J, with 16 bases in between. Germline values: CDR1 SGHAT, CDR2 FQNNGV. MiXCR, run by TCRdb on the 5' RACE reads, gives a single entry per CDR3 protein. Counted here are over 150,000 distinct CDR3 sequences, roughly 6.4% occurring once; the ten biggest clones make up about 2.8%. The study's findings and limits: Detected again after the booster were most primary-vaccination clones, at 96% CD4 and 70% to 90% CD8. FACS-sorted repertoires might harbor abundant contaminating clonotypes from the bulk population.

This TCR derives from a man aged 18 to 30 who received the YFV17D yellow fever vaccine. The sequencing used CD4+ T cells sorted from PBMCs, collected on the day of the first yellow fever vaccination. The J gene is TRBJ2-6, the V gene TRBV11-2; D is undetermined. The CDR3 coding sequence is TGTGCCAGCAGCTTAAGGAGAGTATTAAGGGCTGGGGCCAACGTCCTGACTTTC. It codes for CASSLRRVLRAGANVLTF.